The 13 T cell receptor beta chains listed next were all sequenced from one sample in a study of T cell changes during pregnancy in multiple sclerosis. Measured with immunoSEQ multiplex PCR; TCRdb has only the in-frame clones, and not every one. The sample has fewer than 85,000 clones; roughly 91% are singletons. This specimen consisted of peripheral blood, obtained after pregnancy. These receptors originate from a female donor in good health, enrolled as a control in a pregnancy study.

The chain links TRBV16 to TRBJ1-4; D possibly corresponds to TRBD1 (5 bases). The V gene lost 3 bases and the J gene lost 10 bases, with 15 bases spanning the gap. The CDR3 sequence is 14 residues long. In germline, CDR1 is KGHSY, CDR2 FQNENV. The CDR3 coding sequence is TGTGCCAGCAGCCAGCGACAGATGCCCCTAAAACTGTTTTTT. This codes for CASSQRQMPLKLFF.

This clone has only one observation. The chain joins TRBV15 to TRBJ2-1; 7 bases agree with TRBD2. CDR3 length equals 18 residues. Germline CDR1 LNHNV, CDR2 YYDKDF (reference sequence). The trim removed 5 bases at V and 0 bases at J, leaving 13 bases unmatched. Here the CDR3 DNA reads TGTGCCACCAGCCCCGCGGCGATAGCGGGTTCCTCCTACAATGAGCAGTTCTTC. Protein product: CATSPAAIAGSSYNEQFF.

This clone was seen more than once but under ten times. The CDR3 loop is CASSLLSRTEAFF. DNA of the CDR3: TGTGCCAGCAGCCTCCTCAGTCGCACTGAAGCTTTCTTT. This chain connects TRBV14 to TRBJ1-1; no firm D call. The CDR3 totals 13 residues. Germline lookup yields CDR1 SGHDN and CDR2 FVKESK. With 4 bases removed from V and 4 bases from J, the gap between germline ends came to 10 bases.

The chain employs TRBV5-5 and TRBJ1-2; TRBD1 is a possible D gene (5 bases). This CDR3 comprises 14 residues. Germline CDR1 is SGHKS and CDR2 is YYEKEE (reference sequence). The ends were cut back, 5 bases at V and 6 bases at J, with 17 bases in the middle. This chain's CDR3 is CASRHTGDKDGYTF. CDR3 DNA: TGTGCCAGCAGGCACACGGGGGATAAGGATGGCTACACCTTC.

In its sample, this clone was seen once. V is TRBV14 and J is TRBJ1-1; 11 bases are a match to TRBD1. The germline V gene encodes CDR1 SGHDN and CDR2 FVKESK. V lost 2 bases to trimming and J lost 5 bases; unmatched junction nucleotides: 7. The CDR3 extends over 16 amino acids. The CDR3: CASSQYPGTGGTEAFF. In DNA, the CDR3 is TGTGCCAGCAGCCAATACCCCGGGACAGGGGGGACTGAAGCTTTCTTT.

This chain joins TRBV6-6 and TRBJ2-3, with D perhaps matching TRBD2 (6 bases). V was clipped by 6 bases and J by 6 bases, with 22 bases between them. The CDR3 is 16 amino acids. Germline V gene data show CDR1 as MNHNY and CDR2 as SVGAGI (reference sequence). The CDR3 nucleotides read TGTGCCAGCAGCCTCCCATCGGCGGGGTGGGCGGATACGCAGTATTTT. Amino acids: CASSLPSAGWADTQYF.

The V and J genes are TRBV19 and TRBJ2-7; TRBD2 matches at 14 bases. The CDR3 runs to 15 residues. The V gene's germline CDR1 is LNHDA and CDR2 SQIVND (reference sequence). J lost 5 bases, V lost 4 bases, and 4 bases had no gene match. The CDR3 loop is CASSRLAGGSDEQYF. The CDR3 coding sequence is TGTGCCAGTAGTAGACTAGCGGGAGGGTCCGACGAGCAGTACTTC.

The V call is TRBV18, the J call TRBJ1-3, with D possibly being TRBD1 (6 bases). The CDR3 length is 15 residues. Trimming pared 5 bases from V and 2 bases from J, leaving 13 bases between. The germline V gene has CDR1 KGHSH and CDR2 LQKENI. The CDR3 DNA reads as TGTGCCAGCTCAGAAAAACAGGGTGCTGGAAACACCATATATTTT. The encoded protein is CASSEKQGAGNTIYF.

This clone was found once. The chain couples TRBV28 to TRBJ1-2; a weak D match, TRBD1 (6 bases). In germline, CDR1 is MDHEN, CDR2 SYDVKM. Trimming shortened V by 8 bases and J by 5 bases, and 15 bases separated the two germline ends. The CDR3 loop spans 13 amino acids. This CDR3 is CASVSGAQYGYTF. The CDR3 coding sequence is TGTGCCAGCGTGTCAGGGGCTCAATATGGCTACACCTTC.

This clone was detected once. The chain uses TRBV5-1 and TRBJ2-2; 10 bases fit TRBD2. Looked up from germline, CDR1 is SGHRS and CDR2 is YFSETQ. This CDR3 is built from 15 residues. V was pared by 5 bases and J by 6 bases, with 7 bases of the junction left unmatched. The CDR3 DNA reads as TGCGCCAGCAGTGTGGGACTAGCGAATTCCGGGGAGCTGTTTTTT. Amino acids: CASSVGLANSGELFF.

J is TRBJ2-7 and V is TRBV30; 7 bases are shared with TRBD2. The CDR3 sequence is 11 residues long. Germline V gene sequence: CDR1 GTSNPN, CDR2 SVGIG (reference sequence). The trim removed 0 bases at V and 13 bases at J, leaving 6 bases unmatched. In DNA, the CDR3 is TGTGCCTGGAGTGTAGGCGGGAGAGGCTACTTC. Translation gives CAWSVGGRGYF.

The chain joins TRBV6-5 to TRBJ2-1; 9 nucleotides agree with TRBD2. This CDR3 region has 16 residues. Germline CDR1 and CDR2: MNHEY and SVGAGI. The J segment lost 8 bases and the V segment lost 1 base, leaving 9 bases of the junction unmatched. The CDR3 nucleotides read TGTGCCAGCAGTTACTTGCGGGCGGGGGGGCTCTATGAGCAGTTCTTC. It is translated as CASSYLRAGGLYEQFF.

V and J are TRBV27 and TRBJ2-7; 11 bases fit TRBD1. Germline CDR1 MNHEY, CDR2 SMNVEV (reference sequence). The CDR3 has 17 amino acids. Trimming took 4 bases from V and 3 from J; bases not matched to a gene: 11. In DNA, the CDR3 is TGTGCCAGCAGTTCCGGGACAGGGGGTCGGTCACGCTACGAGCAGTACTTC. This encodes CASSSGTGGRSRYEQYF.